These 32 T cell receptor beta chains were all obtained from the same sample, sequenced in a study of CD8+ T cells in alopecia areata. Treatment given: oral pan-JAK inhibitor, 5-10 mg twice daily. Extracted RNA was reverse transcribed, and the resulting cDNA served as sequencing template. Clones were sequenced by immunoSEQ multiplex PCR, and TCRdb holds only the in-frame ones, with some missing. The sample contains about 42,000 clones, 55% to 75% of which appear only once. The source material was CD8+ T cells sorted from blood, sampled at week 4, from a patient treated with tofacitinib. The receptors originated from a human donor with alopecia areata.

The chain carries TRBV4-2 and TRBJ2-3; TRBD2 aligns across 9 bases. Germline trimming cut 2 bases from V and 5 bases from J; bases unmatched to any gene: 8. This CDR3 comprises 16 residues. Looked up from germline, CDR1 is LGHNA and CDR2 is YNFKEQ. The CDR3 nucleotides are TGTGCCAGCAGCCAATCCCTAGCGGGGTCTGGAGATACGCAGTATTTT. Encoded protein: CASSQSLAGSGDTQYF.

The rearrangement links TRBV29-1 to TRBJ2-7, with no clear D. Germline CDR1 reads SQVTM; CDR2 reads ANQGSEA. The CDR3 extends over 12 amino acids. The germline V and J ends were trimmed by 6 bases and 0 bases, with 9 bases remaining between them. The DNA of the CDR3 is TGCAGCGTCCGCGTGAGCTCCTACGAGCAGTACTTC. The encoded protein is CSVRVSSYEQYF.

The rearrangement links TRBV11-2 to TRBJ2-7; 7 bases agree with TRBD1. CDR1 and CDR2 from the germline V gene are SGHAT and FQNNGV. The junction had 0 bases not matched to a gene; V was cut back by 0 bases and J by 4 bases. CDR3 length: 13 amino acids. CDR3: CASSLEQGYEQYF. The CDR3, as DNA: TGTGCCAGCAGCTTAGAACAGGGGTACGAGCAGTACTTC.

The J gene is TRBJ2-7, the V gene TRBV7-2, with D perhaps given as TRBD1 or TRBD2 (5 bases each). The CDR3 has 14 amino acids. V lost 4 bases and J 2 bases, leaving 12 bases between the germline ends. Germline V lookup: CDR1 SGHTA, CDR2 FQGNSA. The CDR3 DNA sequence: TGTGCCAGCAGCTCGGGACGGGGCCCCTACGAGCAGTACTTC. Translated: CASSSGRGPYEQYF.

CDR3 DNA: TGCAGCGCCCCCGACTCTGGAAACACCATATATTTT. It codes for CSAPDSGNTIYF. The chain is built from TRBV29-1 and TRBJ1-3; D unresolved. CDR3 size: 12 residues. Germline lookup yields CDR1 SQVTM and CDR2 ANQGSEA. Trimming took 7 bases from V and 0 from J, leaving 7 bases between them.

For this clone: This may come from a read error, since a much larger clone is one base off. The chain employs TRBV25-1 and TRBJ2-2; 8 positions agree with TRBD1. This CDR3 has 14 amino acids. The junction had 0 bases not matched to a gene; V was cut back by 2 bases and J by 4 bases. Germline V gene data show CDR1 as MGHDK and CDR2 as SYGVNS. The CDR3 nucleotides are TGTGCCAGCAGTGAAACAGGGGGCACCGGGGAGCTGTTTTTT. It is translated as CASSETGGTGELFF.

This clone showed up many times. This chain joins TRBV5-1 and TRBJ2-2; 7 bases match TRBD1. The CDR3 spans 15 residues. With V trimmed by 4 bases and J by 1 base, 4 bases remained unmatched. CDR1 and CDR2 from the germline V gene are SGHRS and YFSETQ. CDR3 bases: TGCGCCAGCAGCCGGGACAGTAGGAACACCGGGGAGCTGTTTTTT. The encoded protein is CASSRDSRNTGELFF.

CDR3 sequence reads: CSVEFRYEQYF. CDR3 nucleotides: TGCAGCGTTGAATTTCGGTACGAGCAGTACTTC. The rearrangement uses TRBV29-1 and TRBJ2-7; no firm D call. Germline CDR1 reads SQVTM; CDR2 reads ANQGSEA. The CDR3 is 11 residues long. Trimming took off 2 bases at V and 4 bases at J, with 6 bases between the two ends.

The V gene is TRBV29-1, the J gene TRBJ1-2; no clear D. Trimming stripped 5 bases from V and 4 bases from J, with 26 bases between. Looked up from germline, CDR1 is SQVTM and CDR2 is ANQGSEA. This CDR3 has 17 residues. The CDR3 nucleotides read TGCAGCGTTCTCTCGTCTGGTGAGGAATGGCACGGCTATGGCTACACCTTC. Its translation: CSVLSSGEEWHGYGYTF.

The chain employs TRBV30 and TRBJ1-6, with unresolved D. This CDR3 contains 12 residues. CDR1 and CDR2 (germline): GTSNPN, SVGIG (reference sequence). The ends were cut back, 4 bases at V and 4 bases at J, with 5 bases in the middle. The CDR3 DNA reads TGTGCCTGGACCTCTTATAATTCACCCCTCCACTTT. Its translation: CAWTSYNSPLHF.

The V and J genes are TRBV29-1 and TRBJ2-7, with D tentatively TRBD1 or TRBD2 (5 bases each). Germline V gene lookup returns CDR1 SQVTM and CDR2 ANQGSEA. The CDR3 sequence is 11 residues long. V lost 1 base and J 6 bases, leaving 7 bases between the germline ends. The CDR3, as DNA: TGCAGCGTTGAAGTGGGGGTCGAGCAGTACTTC. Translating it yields CSVEVGVEQYF.

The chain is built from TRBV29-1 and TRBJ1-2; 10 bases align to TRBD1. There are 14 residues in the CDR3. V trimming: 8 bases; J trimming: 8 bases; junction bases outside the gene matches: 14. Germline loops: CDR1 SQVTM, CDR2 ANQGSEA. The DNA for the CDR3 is TGCAGCATTGGAAAAGACGGGACAGGGGAAGGCTACACCTTC. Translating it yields CSIGKDGTGEGYTF.

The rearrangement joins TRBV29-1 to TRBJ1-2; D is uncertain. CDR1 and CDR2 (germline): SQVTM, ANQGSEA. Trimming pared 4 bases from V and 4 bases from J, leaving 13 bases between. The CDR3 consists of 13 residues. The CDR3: CSVVPGSGYGYTF. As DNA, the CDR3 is TGCAGCGTTGTTCCGGGTTCGGGCTATGGCTACACCTTC.

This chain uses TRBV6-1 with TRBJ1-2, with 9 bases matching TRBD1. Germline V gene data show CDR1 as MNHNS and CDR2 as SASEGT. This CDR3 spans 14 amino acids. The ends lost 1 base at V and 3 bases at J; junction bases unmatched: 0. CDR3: CASSEGDRDYGYTF. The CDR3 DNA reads TGTGCCAGCAGTGAAGGGGACAGGGACTATGGCTACACCTTC.

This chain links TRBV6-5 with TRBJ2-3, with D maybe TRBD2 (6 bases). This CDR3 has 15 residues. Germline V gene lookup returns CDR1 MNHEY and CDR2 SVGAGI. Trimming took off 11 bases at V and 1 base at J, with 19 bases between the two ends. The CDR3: CASANGGYRTDTQYF. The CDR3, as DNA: TGTGCCTCTGCCAACGGGGGATATCGCACAGATACGCAGTATTTT.

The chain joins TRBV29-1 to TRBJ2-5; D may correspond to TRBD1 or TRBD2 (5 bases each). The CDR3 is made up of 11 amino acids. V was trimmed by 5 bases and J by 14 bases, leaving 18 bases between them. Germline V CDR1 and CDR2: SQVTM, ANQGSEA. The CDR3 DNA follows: TGCAGCGTTATTCCGGGACCGGGTATATACTTC. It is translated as CSVIPGPGIYF.

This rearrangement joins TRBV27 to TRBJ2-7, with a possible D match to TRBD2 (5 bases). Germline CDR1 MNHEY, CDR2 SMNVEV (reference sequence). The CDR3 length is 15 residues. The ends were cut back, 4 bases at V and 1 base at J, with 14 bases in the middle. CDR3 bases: TGTGCCAGCAGTTCTCGAGCGGAAACTTCCTACGAGCAGTACTTC. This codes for CASSSRAETSYEQYF.

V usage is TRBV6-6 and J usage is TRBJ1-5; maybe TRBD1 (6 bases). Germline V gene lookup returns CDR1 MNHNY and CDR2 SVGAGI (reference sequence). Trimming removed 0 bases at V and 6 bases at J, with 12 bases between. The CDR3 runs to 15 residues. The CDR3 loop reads CASSYSQGSGQPQHF. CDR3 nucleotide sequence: TGTGCCAGCAGTTACTCGCAGGGGAGCGGTCAGCCCCAGCATTTT.

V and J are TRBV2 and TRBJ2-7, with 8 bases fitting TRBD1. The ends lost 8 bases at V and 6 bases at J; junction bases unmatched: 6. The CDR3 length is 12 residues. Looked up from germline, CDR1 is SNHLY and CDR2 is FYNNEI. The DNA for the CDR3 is TGTGCCAGCGGGGACAGGTTATTCGAGCAGTACTTC. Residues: CASGDRLFEQYF.

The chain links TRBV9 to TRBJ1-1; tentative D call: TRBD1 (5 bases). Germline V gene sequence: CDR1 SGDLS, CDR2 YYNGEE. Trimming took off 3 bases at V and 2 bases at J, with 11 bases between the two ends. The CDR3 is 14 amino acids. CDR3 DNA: TGTGCCAGCAGCGCCTTCAGGGAAAACACTGAAGCTTTCTTT. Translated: CASSAFRENTEAFF.

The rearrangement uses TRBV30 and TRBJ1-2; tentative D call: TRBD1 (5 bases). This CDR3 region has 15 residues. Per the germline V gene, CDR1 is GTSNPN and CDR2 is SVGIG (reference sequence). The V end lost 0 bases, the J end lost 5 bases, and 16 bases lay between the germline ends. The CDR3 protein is CAWSVSTASIYGYTF. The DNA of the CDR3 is TGTGCCTGGAGTGTTTCGACAGCCAGTATATATGGCTACACCTTC.

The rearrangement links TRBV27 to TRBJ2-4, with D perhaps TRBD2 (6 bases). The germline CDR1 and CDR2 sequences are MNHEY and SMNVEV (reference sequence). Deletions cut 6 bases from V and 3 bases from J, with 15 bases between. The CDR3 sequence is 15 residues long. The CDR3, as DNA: TGTGCCAGCAGGGGATACAGGAGGGACAAAAACATTCAGTACTTC. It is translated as CASRGYRRDKNIQYF.

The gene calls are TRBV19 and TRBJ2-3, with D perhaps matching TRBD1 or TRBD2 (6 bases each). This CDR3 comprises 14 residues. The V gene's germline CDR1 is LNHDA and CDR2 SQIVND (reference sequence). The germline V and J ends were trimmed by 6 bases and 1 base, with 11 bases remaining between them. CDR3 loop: CASRSRGGTDTQYF. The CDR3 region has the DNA TGTGCCAGTAGAAGTAGGGGGGGCACAGATACGCAGTATTTT.

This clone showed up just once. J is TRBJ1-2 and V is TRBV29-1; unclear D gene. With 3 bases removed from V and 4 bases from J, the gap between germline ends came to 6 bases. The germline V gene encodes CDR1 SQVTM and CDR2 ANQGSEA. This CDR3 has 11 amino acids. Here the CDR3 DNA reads TGCAGCGTTGAGACGGCCTATGGCTACACCTTC. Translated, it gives CSVETAYGYTF.

The CDR3 region is CASSPEGNGYTF. The CDR3 DNA reads TGTGCCAGCAGCCCAGAAGGCAACGGCTACACCTTC. The gene calls are TRBV7-9 and TRBJ1-2, with no clear D. Trimming shortened V by 5 bases and J by 8 bases, and 12 bases separated the two germline ends. This CDR3 is 12 amino acids long. Per germline, CDR1 SEHNR and CDR2 FQNEAQ (reference sequence).

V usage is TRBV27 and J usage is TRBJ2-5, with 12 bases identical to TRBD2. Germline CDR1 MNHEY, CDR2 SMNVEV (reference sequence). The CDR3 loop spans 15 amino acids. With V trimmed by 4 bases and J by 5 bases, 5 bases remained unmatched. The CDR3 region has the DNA TGTGCCAGCAGTTCCGGACTAGCGGGGCGTGAGACCCAGTACTTC. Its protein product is CASSSGLAGRETQYF.

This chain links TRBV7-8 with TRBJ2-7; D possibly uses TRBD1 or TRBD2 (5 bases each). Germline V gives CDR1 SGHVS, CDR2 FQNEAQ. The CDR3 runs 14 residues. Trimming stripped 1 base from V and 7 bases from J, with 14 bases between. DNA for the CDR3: TGTGCCAGCAGCTTAGTTTGGGGGTATCGGGAGCAGTACTTC. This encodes CASSLVWGYREQYF. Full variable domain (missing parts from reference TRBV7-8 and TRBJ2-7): GAGVSQSPRYKVAKRGQDVALRCDPISGHVSLFWYQQALGQGPEFLTYFQNEAQLDKSGLPSDRFFAERPEGSVSTLKIQRTQQEDSAVYLCASSLVWGYREQYFGPGTRLTVT.

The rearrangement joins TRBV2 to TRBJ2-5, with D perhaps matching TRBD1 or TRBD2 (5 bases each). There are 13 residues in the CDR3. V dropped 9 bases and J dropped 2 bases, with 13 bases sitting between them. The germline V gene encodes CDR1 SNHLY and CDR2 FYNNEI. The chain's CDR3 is CASRGAYQETQYF. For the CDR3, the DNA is TGTGCCAGTAGAGGGGCCTATCAAGAGACCCAGTACTTC.

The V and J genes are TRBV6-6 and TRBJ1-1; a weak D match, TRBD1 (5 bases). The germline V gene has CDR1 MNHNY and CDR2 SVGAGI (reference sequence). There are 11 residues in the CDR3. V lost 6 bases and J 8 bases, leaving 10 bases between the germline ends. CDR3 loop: CASSLGGEAFF. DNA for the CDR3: TGTGCCAGCAGCCTGGGGGGAGAAGCTTTCTTT.

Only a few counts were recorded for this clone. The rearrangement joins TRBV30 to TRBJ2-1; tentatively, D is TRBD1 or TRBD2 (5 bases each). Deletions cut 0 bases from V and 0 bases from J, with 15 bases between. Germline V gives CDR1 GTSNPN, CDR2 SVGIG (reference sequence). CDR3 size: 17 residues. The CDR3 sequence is CAWSVGDGSFSYNEQFF. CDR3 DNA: TGTGCCTGGAGTGTAGGGGACGGCAGCTTCTCCTACAATGAGCAGTTCTTC.

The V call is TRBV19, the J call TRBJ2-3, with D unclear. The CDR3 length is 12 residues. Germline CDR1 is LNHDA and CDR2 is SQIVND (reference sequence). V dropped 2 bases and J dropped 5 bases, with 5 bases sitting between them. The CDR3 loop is CASSISRDTQYF. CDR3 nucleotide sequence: TGTGCCAGTAGTATATCAAGAGATACGCAGTATTTT.

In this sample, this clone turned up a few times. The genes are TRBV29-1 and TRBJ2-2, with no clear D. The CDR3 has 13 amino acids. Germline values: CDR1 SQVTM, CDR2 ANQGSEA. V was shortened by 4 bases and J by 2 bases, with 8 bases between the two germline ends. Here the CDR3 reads CSVVGSNTGELFF. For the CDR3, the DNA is TGCAGCGTTGTGGGCTCTAACACCGGGGAGCTGTTTTTT.